This record concerns one T cell receptor beta chain sequence. One junction end disagrees with the germline gene, perhaps due to a read error. Original processing notes: Estimated nucleated cell counts came from reference gene primer amplification. Profiled with immunoSEQ multiplex PCR; TCRdb holds only in-frame clones, not every one. V and J calls and clone size follow that table, whereas D and trimming were derived from the DNA. The table includes about 74,000 clones, 90% detected once. Germline CDR1 reads MNHEY; CDR2 reads SMNVEV (reference sequence). This CDR3 is built from 15 residues. This entry is derived from a study of blood T cell repertoires in COVID-19. The wider study: COVID-19 samples from acute and convalescent phases originated in the United States, Italy and Spain. T cells, B-cell-depleted T cells, or PBMCs supplied cDNA or gDNA.

The TCR originated in a woman between 45 and 65 years old in a cohort sampled during active COVID-19. Sequencing was carried out using peripheral blood. The rearrangement links TRBV27 to TRBJ2-1, with D unresolved. The DNA of the CDR3 is TGTGCCAGCAGTTTATCGATGAGCTCCTTCAATGAGCAGTTCTTC. It codes for CASSLSMSSFNEQFF.